Each of the 5 T cell receptor beta chains below was sequenced from the same sample in a study of T-cell memory formation after mild COVID-19. TCRdb used MiXCR to reprocess the 5' RACE reads, holding one entry per CDR3 protein. The table includes 150,000 to 200,000 distinct CDR3 sequences, approximately 10% detected once. Sample: PBMCs or a T cell subset sorted from them (not recorded which). All receptors derive from a man in his late teens or twenties who had mild COVID-19 (a few samples of this study predate the infection). Cell type and time point are not known.

The table lists this clonotype with many counts. V is TRBV4-2 and J is TRBJ2-5, with 7 bases that match TRBD2. The CDR3 is made up of 13 amino acids. After removal of 0 bases from V and 5 bases from J, the junction contained 0 bases not matched to a gene. The germline gives CDR1 LGHNA, CDR2 YNFKEQ. CDR3 sequence reads: CASSQERGETQYF. The CDR3 DNA sequence: TGTGCCAGCAGCCAAGAGCGGGGGGAGACCCAGTACTTC.

This clonotype was detected ten times or more. V usage is TRBV7-9 and J usage is TRBJ1-3; D is unclear. Germline values: CDR1 SEHNR, CDR2 FQNEAQ (reference sequence). Trimming took off 5 bases at V and 4 bases at J, with 9 bases between the two ends. CDR3 length equals 13 residues. The CDR3 region is CASSLGPGNTIYF. CDR3 DNA sequence: TGTGCCAGCAGCCTCGGGCCCGGAAACACCATATATTTT.

V is TRBV5-1 and J is TRBJ2-5; 9 bases are shared with TRBD1. The V gene end was trimmed by 4 bases and the J gene end by 14 bases; junction bases not matched to a gene: 6. The V gene's germline CDR1 is SGHRS and CDR2 YFSETQ. CDR3 length equals 11 residues. CDR3 amino acids: CASSDDRGAYF. The CDR3 DNA follows: TGCGCCAGCAGCGATGACAGGGGGGCTTACTTC.

The chain carries TRBV4-2 and TRBJ1-1, with 7 bases lining up with TRBD1. Germline trimming cut 6 bases from V and 5 bases from J; bases unmatched to any gene: 6. The CDR3 covers 13 residues. Germline V CDR1 and CDR2: LGHNA, YNFKEQ. The CDR3 bases are TGTGCCAGCAGACCGACAGGGCTGACTGAAGCTTTCTTT. This encodes CASRPTGLTEAFF.

The V gene is TRBV24-1, the J gene TRBJ2-1; the D is unclear. Germline CDR1 is KGHDR and CDR2 is SFDVKD. The CDR3 contains 14 residues. The V end lost 1 base, the J end lost 3 bases, and 6 bases lay between the germline ends. The CDR3 spells CATSDLGLYNEQFF. In nucleotides, the CDR3 is TGTGCCACCAGTGATTTAGGGCTCTACAATGAGCAGTTCTTC.